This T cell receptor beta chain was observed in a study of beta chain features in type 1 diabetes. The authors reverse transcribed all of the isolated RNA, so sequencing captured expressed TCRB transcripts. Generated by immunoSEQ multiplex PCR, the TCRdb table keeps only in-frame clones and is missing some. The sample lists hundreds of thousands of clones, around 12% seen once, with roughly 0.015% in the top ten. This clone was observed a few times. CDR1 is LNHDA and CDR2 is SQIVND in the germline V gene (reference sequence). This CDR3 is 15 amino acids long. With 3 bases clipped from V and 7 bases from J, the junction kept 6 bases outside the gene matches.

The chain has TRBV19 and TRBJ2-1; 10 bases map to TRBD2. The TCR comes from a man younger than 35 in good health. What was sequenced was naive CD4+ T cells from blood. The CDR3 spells CASSIVAGGWNEQFF. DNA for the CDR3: TGTGCCAGTAGTATCGTAGCGGGAGGTTGGAATGAGCAGTTCTTC.